These T cell receptor beta chains were read from a single sample in a study of neurological immune-mediated disorders. TCRdb called the 5' RACE reads again in MiXCR, with one record for every CDR3 protein. The table records some 28,000 distinct CDR3 sequences, under 30% of them present only once. The sequenced sample consisted of CD4+ T cells from blood. All receptors come from a man between 45 and 60 years old with HTLV-1-associated myelopathy (HAM/TSP). Both conserved end residues are part of each CDR3. The D gene is left open where the match is weak. Some rows mark clone size as missing; the rest say once, few, many or name a class of expanded clone.

CDR3 length: 14; V gene: TRBV20-1; D gene: -; clone size: many; J gene: TRBJ1-4; CDR3 DNA: TGCAGTGCTAGTGAAAGGGGCCTTAATGAAAAACTGTTTTTT; CDR3 protein: CSASERGLNEKLFF
CDR3 length: 15; V gene: TRBV7-3; D gene: -; clone size: -; J gene: TRBJ1-1; CDR3 DNA: TGTGCCAGCAGCTTCTATAAAGCTCCCGGGGCTAGGGCTTTCTTT; CDR3 protein: CASSFYKAPGARAFF
CDR3 length: 13; V gene: TRBV10-3; D gene: -; clone size: many; J gene: TRBJ2-3; CDR3 DNA: TGTGCCATCAGTGAACGGGTCCCAGATACGCAGTATTTT; CDR3 protein: CAISERVPDTQYF
CDR3 length: 12; V gene: TRBV27; D gene: -; clone size: many; J gene: TRBJ1-2; CDR3 DNA: TGTGCATCGGGTTTCGGGGTCGGAGGCTACACCTTC; CDR3 protein: CASGFGVGGYTF
CDR3 length: 14; V gene: TRBV7-9; D gene: TRBD1; clone size: many; J gene: TRBJ2-7; CDR3 DNA: TGTGCCAGCAGCTACGACAGGGGGCTCCAAGAGCAGTACTTC; CDR3 protein: CASSYDRGLQEQYF
CDR3 length: 16; V gene: TRBV20-1; D gene: TRBD1; clone size: many; J gene: TRBJ1-5; CDR3 DNA: TGCAGTGCTAGTGATTGGGGACAGGGGGCAGGGCAGCCCCAGCATTTT; CDR3 protein: CSASDWGQGAGQPQHF
CDR3 length: 14; V gene: TRBV20-1; D gene: TRBD2; clone size: many; J gene: TRBJ2-2; CDR3 DNA: TGCAGTGTCGTAGCGGGAAGGAACACCGGGGAGCTGTTTTTT; CDR3 protein: CSVVAGRNTGELFF
CDR3 length: 15; V gene: TRBV7-2; D gene: -; clone size: many; J gene: TRBJ1-5; CDR3 DNA: TGTGCCAGCAGCTTGCGGGCAGGTGTCGGGCAGCCCCAGCATTTT; CDR3 protein: CASSLRAGVGQPQHF
CDR3 length: 15; V gene: TRBV5-1; D gene: -; clone size: few; J gene: TRBJ2-3; CDR3 DNA: TGCGCCAGCAGCTTGGGAGCGATAGGGGGAGATACGCAGTATTTT; CDR3 protein: CASSLGAIGGDTQYF
CDR3 length: 17; V gene: TRBV5-8; D gene: -; clone size: many; J gene: TRBJ1-1; CDR3 DNA: TGTGCCAGCAGCTTGATTTCGCATGCGCGTGGGGCTGGGGAAGCTTTCTTT; CDR3 protein: CASSLISHARGAGEAFF
CDR3 length: 16; V gene: TRBV7-6; D gene: TRBD2; clone size: -; J gene: TRBJ2-3; CDR3 DNA: TGTGCAAGCAGCGGGTTAGCGGGGGCCTCCACATATACGCAGTATTTT; CDR3 protein: CASSGLAGASTYTQYF
CDR3 length: 16; V gene: TRBV12-3/TRBV12-4; D gene: TRBD2; clone size: -; J gene: TRBJ2-3; CDR3 DNA: TGTGCCAGCAGTTTAAATAGCGGGGGATTGACAGATACGCAGTATTTT; CDR3 protein: CASSLNSGGLTDTQYF
CDR3 length: 16; V gene: TRBV7-9; D gene: -; clone size: many; J gene: TRBJ2-2; CDR3 DNA: TGTGCCAGCACTCTGTATCAGGAACCCGACACCGGGGAGCTGTTTTTT; CDR3 protein: CASTLYQEPDTGELFF
CDR3 length: 15; V gene: TRBV2; D gene: -; clone size: many; J gene: TRBJ2-1; CDR3 DNA: TGTGCCAGCAGTGCGCCAGAGTCCTCCTACAATGAGCAGTTCTTC; CDR3 protein: CASSAPESSYNEQFF
CDR3 length: 11; V gene: TRBV29-1; D gene: -; clone size: many; J gene: TRBJ2-3; CDR3 DNA: TGCAGCATTGAACCCGGAACCACGCAGTATTTT; CDR3 protein: CSIEPGTTQYF
CDR3 length: 11; V gene: TRBV12-5; D gene: -; clone size: -; J gene: TRBJ2-7; CDR3 DNA: TGTGCTAGTAGTTTTGTCTACGAGCAGTACTTC; CDR3 protein: CASSFVYEQYF
CDR3 length: 15; V gene: TRBV12-3/TRBV12-4; D gene: TRBD2; clone size: -; J gene: TRBJ2-3; CDR3 DNA: TGTGTCAGCAGTTTAGCGGGGGGGCGGCAAGATACGCAGTATTTT; CDR3 protein: CVSSLAGGRQDTQYF
CDR3 length: 17; V gene: TRBV20-1; D gene: TRBD2; clone size: -; J gene: TRBJ2-1; CDR3 DNA: TGCAGTGCTAGAGACCCCGCCGGGAGGAGCTCCTACAATGAGCAGTTCTTC; CDR3 protein: CSARDPAGRSSYNEQFF
CDR3 length: 15; V gene: TRBV7-9; D gene: -; clone size: -; J gene: TRBJ1-1; CDR3 DNA: TGTGCCAGCAGCTTAGGGACTACAGGTTCATCTGAAGCTTTCTTT; CDR3 protein: CASSLGTTGSSEAFF
CDR3 length: 16; V gene: TRBV14; D gene: TRBD2; clone size: many; J gene: TRBJ2-1; CDR3 DNA: TGTGCCAGCAGCCTCCGGCCAGCGGGAGGAAGAGATGAGCAGTTCTTC; CDR3 protein: CASSLRPAGGRDEQFF
CDR3 length: 13; V gene: TRBV18; D gene: -; clone size: few; J gene: TRBJ2-7; CDR3 DNA: TGTGCCAGCTCACCACGAGGTTCCTACGAGCAGTACTTC; CDR3 protein: CASSPRGSYEQYF
CDR3 length: 14; V gene: TRBV24-1; D gene: -; clone size: many; J gene: TRBJ2-1; CDR3 DNA: TGTGCCACCAGTGATCCCATCAAAAGCAACGAGCAGTTCTTC; CDR3 protein: CATSDPIKSNEQFF
CDR3 length: 16; V gene: TRBV5-1; D gene: -; clone size: -; J gene: TRBJ2-3; CDR3 DNA: TGCGCCAGCAGCTTGGCCCGGGCGGGGGCCGCAGATACGCAGTATTTT; CDR3 protein: CASSLARAGAADTQYF
CDR3 length: 15; V gene: TRBV5-1; D gene: TRBD1; clone size: -; J gene: TRBJ1-5; CDR3 DNA: TGCGCCAGCAGGGCAGGTTGGGACAGGGGACAGCCCCAGCATTTT; CDR3 protein: CASRAGWDRGQPQHF
CDR3 length: 12; V gene: TRBV20-1; D gene: -; clone size: many; J gene: TRBJ1-5; CDR3 DNA: TGCACCGCCGGAATTGGCAATCAGCCCCAGCATTTT; CDR3 protein: CTAGIGNQPQHF
CDR3 length: 13; V gene: TRBV20-1; D gene: -; clone size: many; J gene: TRBJ2-2; CDR3 DNA: TGCAGTGCTAGCGGACACCCCGACGGGGAGCTGTTTTTT; CDR3 protein: CSASGHPDGELFF